The source of this T cell receptor (beta chain) is a study of blood T cell repertoires in COVID-19. The wider study: Both acute and convalescent COVID-19 samples were obtained from the United States, Italy and Spain.

Data came from immunoSEQ multiplex PCR; TCRdb stores just in-frame clones and leaves some out. The sample has around 250,000 clones, around 84% seen once. The cohort comprised adults aged roughly 18 to 95 years residing in about 25 US areas. Cohorts were assigned according to the clinical history that participants reported. The study counted Cohort 3 donors as recovered given two negative PCRs, clearance, or symptom resolution. The V segment lost 10 bases and the J segment 0 bases; nucleotides outside the gene matches: 7. The germline CDR1 and CDR2 sequences are MDHEN and SYDVKM. This CDR3 is 16 amino acids long.

This receptor was obtained from a woman aged 45-59 years who had recovered from COVID-19. The sequencing input was PBMCs or T cells enriched from blood (not recorded which). The rearrangement uses TRBV28 and TRBJ2-6, with 9 positions matching TRBD1. The CDR3 coding sequence is TGTGCCACCGGGACAGGGCCCCCCTCTGGGGCCAACGTCCTGACTTTC. Translation gives CATGTGPPSGANVLTF.